This T cell receptor beta chain is from a study of regulatory T cells in long-lasting Graves disease. Concerning this clonotype: Possible read error: a much larger clone is one base away. Since no conserved phenylalanine or tryptophan closes the CDR3, a read error is the likely cause.

Noted time point: persistent/refractory GD, antithyroid drugs over 5 years with positive TRAb. PBMCs provided the RNA from which the TCR library was made. Arm-PCR of CDR3 regions with iRepertoire HTBI primers generated TCR beta libraries. TCRdb re-called the multiplex PCR reads through MiXCR, storing one row per CDR3 protein. The sample has fewer than 600,000 distinct CDR3 sequences; 20% to 25% are singletons. Per the germline V gene, CDR1 is SGDLS and CDR2 is YYNGEE. This CDR3 region has 13 residues. V was cut by 0 bases and J by 3 bases, with 7 bases left in between. This TCR derives from a female donor with Graves disease. Sequencing was performed on peripheral blood mononuclear cells (PBMCs), taken when the disease was refractory, from a patient treated with antithyroid drugs. The chain joins TRBV9 to TRBJ2-7; maybe TRBD1 (6 bases). The CDR3 loop is CASSVGQDYEQYL. CDR3 DNA: TGTGCCAGCAGCGTAGGACAGGACTACGAGCAGTACCTC.